The source of this TCR beta chain is a study of shared clonotypes between healthy human individuals. On the study more broadly: Each donor contributed plates that comprised three CD4 naive, three CD4 memory, two CD8 naive and one CD8 memory. Study-level findings and limits: Naive CD4 clonotypes were shared across several donors at 5% to 6%. The represented genetic and exposure-history diversity was limited by the small number of donors. When compared with the clonotypes that were shared by all four sorted-subset donors, the non-shared clonotypes turned out to have lower generation probabilities.

Some clones are missing from TCRdb's copy, which holds only in-frame ones; the method was immunoSEQ multiplex PCR. The sample holds about 1.1 million clones, about 84% seen once. This clone was found once. Its specificity is unknown. The sequence was collected from a man younger than 35 in good health. Some clones in this sample may be carry-over from other donors' samples. Specimen: memory CD4+ T cells from PBMCs. As for subset: CD45RA-negative fraction.

CDR3 nucleotide sequence: TGTGCCAGCAGTCCAACAGGGAGCGGTCAGCCCCAGCATTTT. This codes for CASSPTGSGQPQHF. This rearrangement joins TRBV28 to TRBJ1-5; tentatively, D is TRBD1 (6 bases). V was cut by 5 bases and J by 6 bases, with 14 bases left in between. This CDR3 has 14 residues. The germline V gene encodes CDR1 MDHEN and CDR2 SYDVKM.